The sample holds one count of the clone carrying this T cell receptor (beta chain). This CDR3 comprises 13 residues. The V gene's germline CDR1 is SGDLS and CDR2 YYNGEE. V was clipped by 0 bases and J by 7 bases, with 8 bases between them. These data are taken from a study of technical replicates of blood from several donors. TCRdb's table, derived via immunoSEQ multiplex PCR, lists solely in-frame clones and lacks some. The sample lists about 80,000 clones, roughly nine tenths occurring once. This clonotype was obtained from a human donor in good health. Sequenced sample: T cells isolated from PBMCs. The V and J genes are TRBV9 and TRBJ1-3; D gene uncertain. For the CDR3, the DNA is TGTGCCAGCAGCGTAGCTCAGCGGAACACCATATATTTT. Protein sequence: CASSVAQRNTIYF. The full variable domain, with the rest looked up from reference TRBV9 and TRBJ1-3, is DSGVTQTPKHLITATGQRVTLRCSPRSGDLSVYWYQQSLDQGLQFLIQYYNGEERAKGNILERFSAQQFPDLHSELNLSSLELGDSALYFCASSVAQRNTIYFGEGSWLTVV.